The next 29 T cell receptor beta chains were all read from a single sample in a study of identical twins. TCRdb reprocessed the 5' RACE reads via MiXCR and lists one record per CDR3 protein. The sample lists 550,000 to 800,000 distinct CDR3 sequences; 7.1% were seen once. This sample also appeared in a second study, on yellow fever vaccine responses in identical twins.

Sequenced material: PBMCs. All receptors derive from a woman aged 18 to 35 in good health.

This clonotype has at least ten counts. The chain is built from TRBV5-1 and TRBJ2-3; 13 nucleotides line up with TRBD2. The germline gives CDR1 SGHRS, CDR2 YFSETQ. The J segment lost 4 bases and the V segment lost 4 bases, leaving 6 bases of the junction unmatched. The CDR3 is 16 residues long. This CDR3 is CASSGGLAGVADTQYF. In nucleotides, the CDR3 is TGCGCCAGCAGCGGTGGACTAGCGGGAGTCGCAGATACGCAGTATTTT.

This clonotype has a handful of counts. The chain combines TRBV3-1 with TRBJ2-1, with TRBD2 identical over 12 bases. Germline CDR1 reads LGHDT; CDR2 reads YNNKEL (reference sequence). The V gene end was trimmed by 4 bases and the J gene end by 3 bases; junction bases not matched to a gene: 10. CDR3 length: 18 amino acids. Written as DNA, the CDR3 is TGTGCCAGCAGCCCCCTAGCGGGAGGGGGATCAGGCTACAATGAGCAGTTCTTC. This translates into CASSPLAGGGSGYNEQFF.

This clonotype appeared a few times. The J gene is TRBJ1-6, the V gene TRBV28; D is unresolved. CDR1 is MDHEN and CDR2 is SYDVKM in the germline V gene. Trimming stripped 5 bases from V and 0 bases from J, with 14 bases between. The CDR3 runs 17 residues. For the CDR3, the DNA is TGTGCCAGCAGTCCCCAGGCCCTGAGCTCCTATAATTCACCCCTCCACTTT. Protein sequence: CASSPQALSSYNSPLHF.

This clonotype was seen a handful of times. CDR3 residues: CASSITGGTGQNQPQHF. In nucleotides, the CDR3 is TGTGCCAGTAGTATCACGGGGGGGACAGGACAAAATCAGCCCCAGCATTTT. This sequence joins TRBV19 and TRBJ1-5; 8 nucleotides align to TRBD1. The CDR3 contains 17 residues. Germline V gene lookup returns CDR1 LNHDA and CDR2 SQIVND (reference sequence). The V gene end was trimmed by 3 bases and the J gene end by 4 bases; junction bases not matched to a gene: 11.

The rearrangement links TRBV7-9 to TRBJ2-2; TRBD2 matches at 7 bases. The ends lost 5 bases at V and 2 bases at J; junction bases unmatched: 11. This CDR3 is 17 amino acids long. Germline assignment: CDR1 SEHNR and CDR2 FQNEAQ (reference sequence). CDR3: CASSPASGAINTGELFF. CDR3 nucleotide sequence: TGTGCCAGCAGCCCTGCTAGCGGAGCCATAAACACCGGGGAGCTGTTTTTT.

CDR3 sequence (DNA): TGCGCCAGCAGCCAATCACTAGCGGGAGTTTGGAGGGGTGAGCAGTTCTTC. Translation gives CASSQSLAGVWRGEQFF. The rearrangement uses TRBV4-1 and TRBJ2-1, with TRBD2 matching 11 bases. V was clipped by 2 bases and J by 9 bases; unmatched bases: 12. This CDR3 is built from 17 residues. CDR1 and CDR2 (germline): MGHRA, YSYEKL.

This rearrangement joins TRBV15 to TRBJ2-1, with 7 bases fitting TRBD2. Germline V gene data show CDR1 as LNHNV and CDR2 as YYDKDF (reference sequence). J was trimmed by 6 bases and V by 0 bases; bases with no gene match: 8. CDR3 length equals 16 residues. The CDR3, as DNA: TGTGCCACCAGCAGAGATGCGGGAGTAGGCCGCAATGAGCAGTTCTTC. Amino acids: CATSRDAGVGRNEQFF.

This chain connects TRBV10-3 to TRBJ2-3; D might be TRBD1 (6 bases). The CDR3 runs 14 residues. The germline V gene has CDR1 ENHRY and CDR2 SYGVKD. V lost 11 bases, J lost 1 base, and 16 bases lay in between. CDR3 nucleotide sequence: TGTGCCGCCGGAAGAGGGGGAGGCACAGATACGCAGTATTTT. Its protein is CAAGRGGGTDTQYF.

This clonotype was counted only a few times. J is TRBJ2-3 and V is TRBV7-6; 9 positions match TRBD1. The CDR3 has 17 amino acids. The V segment lost 5 bases and the J segment 6 bases; nucleotides outside the gene matches: 15. CDR1 and CDR2 from the germline V gene are SGHVS and FNYEAQ. The CDR3 bases are TGTGCCAGCAGCCCGACAGGGGGAGGACCGCTCTGGGATACGCAGTATTTT. Its translation: CASSPTGGGPLWDTQYF. Full variable domain (missing parts from reference TRBV7-6 and TRBJ2-3): GAGVSQSPRYKVTKRGQDVALRCDPISGHVSLYWYRQALGQGPEFLTYFNYEAQQDKSGLPNDRFSAERPEGSISTLTIQRTEQRDSAMYRCASSPTGGGPLWDTQYFGPGTRLTVL.

A few counts support this clonotype. V and J are TRBV11-3 and TRBJ2-2; D not resolved. Trimming took off 8 bases at V and 1 base at J, with 8 bases between the two ends. The length of the CDR3 is 13 residues. Germline CDR1 SGHNT, CDR2 YENEEA. CDR3 loop: CASSTVNTGELFF. In nucleotides, the CDR3 is TGTGCCAGCTCCACAGTGAACACCGGGGAGCTGTTTTTT.

This clonotype has a handful of counts. CDR3 DNA: TGTGCCACCCTAGCGGGAGGCCAGGACGAGCAGTACTTC. It encodes CATLAGGQDEQYF. V is TRBV28 and J is TRBJ2-7; 11 nucleotides line up with TRBD2. V was pared by 10 bases and J by 5 bases, with 7 bases of the junction left unmatched. This CDR3 is built from 13 residues. Germline lookup yields CDR1 MDHEN and CDR2 SYDVKM.

This clonotype was counted between two and nine times. This chain uses TRBV11-2 with TRBJ2-7, with 14 bases aligning to TRBD2. With V trimmed by 5 bases and J by 6 bases, 18 bases remained unmatched. There are 19 residues in the CDR3. CDR1 and CDR2 from the germline V gene are SGHAT and FQNNGV. CDR3 DNA sequence: TGTGCCAGCAGCCCGCTGTATGGGACTAGCGGGAGCATTTTTTCCGAGCAGTACTTC. Protein product: CASSPLYGTSGSIFSEQYF.

This clonotype was observed at least ten times. The V and J genes are TRBV5-4 and TRBJ2-1; D may be TRBD1 or TRBD2 (5 bases each). The CDR3 runs 16 residues. Trimming removed 0 bases at V and 6 bases at J, with 16 bases between. Germline-derived CDR1 and CDR2 are SGHNT and YYREEE (reference sequence). Written as DNA, the CDR3 is TGTGCCAGCAGCTTGGGCGAGGGGAGTAGGGTCAATGAGCAGTTCTTC. Translating it yields CASSLGEGSRVNEQFF.

This clonotype has just a few counts. The V gene is TRBV2, the J gene TRBJ2-7, with D perhaps matching TRBD1 or TRBD2 (6 bases each). This CDR3 is built from 17 residues. Germline loops: CDR1 SNHLY, CDR2 FYNNEI. With 3 bases removed from V and 1 base from J, the gap between germline ends came to 19 bases. For the CDR3, the DNA is TGTGCCAGCAGTGATTTGCGGGGACACCTGCTATCCTACGAGCAGTACTTC. Its protein product is CASSDLRGHLLSYEQYF.

This clonotype occurred a few times. The chain links TRBV28 to TRBJ1-1; possible D gene TRBD1, 6 bases. CDR1 is MDHEN and CDR2 is SYDVKM in the germline V gene. The V end was cut by 5 bases, the J end by 0 bases, with 16 bases between. This CDR3 contains 16 residues. The CDR3 reads CASSAKGVAMNTEAFF. CDR3 sequence (DNA): TGTGCCAGCAGTGCCAAGGGGGTCGCCATGAACACTGAAGCTTTCTTT.

This clonotype was detected ten times or more. The chain links TRBV5-1 to TRBJ1-3; D is ambiguous. The CDR3 loop spans 13 amino acids. V dropped 6 bases and J dropped 2 bases, with 9 bases sitting between them. The germline gives CDR1 SGHRS, CDR2 YFSETQ. The CDR3 nucleotides read TGCGCCAGCACTCGGGATGCTGGAAACACCATATATTTT. Translation: CASTRDAGNTIYF.

This clonotype was recorded many times. This chain links TRBV9 with TRBJ2-2; D may be TRBD1 (6 bases). CDR3 length: 15 residues. Germline CDR1 reads SGDLS; CDR2 reads YYNGEE. Trimming shortened V by 2 bases and J by 4 bases, and 12 bases separated the two germline ends. The CDR3 DNA sequence: TGTGCCAGCAGCGTCTTGGGGGCTGGCACCGGGGAGCTGTTTTTT. Its protein is CASSVLGAGTGELFF. The whole variable domain, remainder taken from reference TRBV9 and TRBJ2-2, is DSGVTQTPKHLITATGQRVTLRCSPRSGDLSVYWYQQSLDQGLQFLIQYYNGEERAKGNILERFSAQQFPDLHSELNLSSLELGDSALYFCASSVLGAGTGELFFGEGSRLTVL.

J is TRBJ2-1 and V is TRBV15; D is unclear. The germline V and J ends were trimmed by 0 bases and 0 bases, with 15 bases remaining between them. Per germline, CDR1 LNHNV and CDR2 YYDKDF (reference sequence). The CDR3 extends over 18 amino acids. The CDR3 DNA reads as TGTGCCACCAGCAGAGATCGATTTAGTGGAAGCTCCTACAATGAGCAGTTCTTC. Its protein product is CATSRDRFSGSSYNEQFF.

V gene TRBV27 combines with J gene TRBJ1-6; D possibly corresponds to TRBD1 (5 bases). Germline CDR1 is MNHEY and CDR2 is SMNVEV (reference sequence). The CDR3 totals 15 residues. V was clipped by 5 bases and J by 7 bases, with 15 bases between them. This chain's CDR3 is CASSPSGVTNSPLHF. Written as DNA, the CDR3 is TGTGCCAGCAGTCCTTCGGGGGTTACCAATTCACCCCTCCACTTT.

V and J are TRBV14 and TRBJ2-1; TRBD2 matches at 12 bases. This CDR3 is built from 17 residues. The germline CDR1 and CDR2 sequences are SGHDN and FVKESK. J lost 7 bases, V lost 5 bases, and 12 bases had no gene match. The CDR3 here is CASSELAGGAGGNEQFF. CDR3 nucleotides: TGTGCCAGCAGCGAACTAGCGGGAGGCGCCGGGGGAAATGAGCAGTTCTTC.

This clonotype occurred many times. The chain employs TRBV25-1 and TRBJ2-7; no definite D call. V lost 0 bases and J lost 5, with 8 bases in between. The CDR3 has 13 residues. In germline, CDR1 is MGHDK, CDR2 SYGVNS. The DNA of the CDR3 is TGTGCCAGCAGTGAATATGAGGTCCACGAGCAGTACTTC. It codes for CASSEYEVHEQYF.

The sample holds a few counts of this clonotype. The chain uses TRBV4-1 and TRBJ1-6; D is unclear. V shed 2 bases and J shed 8 bases, with 10 bases lying between them. Germline V gives CDR1 MGHRA, CDR2 YSYEKL. This CDR3 has 14 amino acids. CDR3 in amino acids: CASSQWERYSPLHF. The CDR3 region has the DNA TGCGCCAGCAGCCAATGGGAGAGATATTCACCCCTCCACTTT.

This clonotype was found many times. V gene TRBV20-1 combines with J gene TRBJ2-7; 7 nucleotides agree with TRBD1. The germline V gene has CDR1 DFQATT and CDR2 SNEGSKA (reference sequence). The CDR3 consists of 13 residues. J was trimmed by 3 bases and V by 3 bases; bases with no gene match: 5. The CDR3 nucleotides are TGCAGTGCTAGGGAAGGGGGCGGCTACGAGCAGTACTTC. Translation gives CSAREGGGYEQYF.

The chain employs TRBV28 and TRBJ2-5; 9 bases align to TRBD1. CDR1 and CDR2 (germline): MDHEN, SYDVKM. The CDR3 length is 15 residues. J lost 4 bases, V lost 6 bases, and 9 bases had no gene match. The CDR3 DNA reads as TGTGCCAGCAGGCCACGGGACAGGGTGAGAGAGACCCAGTACTTC. Its translation: CASRPRDRVRETQYF.

This chain connects TRBV5-5 to TRBJ2-4; D may match TRBD1 or TRBD2 (6 bases each). V was clipped by 4 bases and J by 2 bases, with 16 bases between them. The germline V gene encodes CDR1 SGHKS and CDR2 YYEKEE (reference sequence). CDR3 length: 16 residues. The CDR3 coding sequence is TGTGCCAGCAGCCAAGGGGGGATTTGGACCAAAAACATTCAGTACTTC. Its protein product is CASSQGGIWTKNIQYF. Drawing the rest from reference TRBV5-5 and TRBJ2-4, the complete variable domain is DAGVTQSPTHLIKTRGQQVTLRCSPISGHKSVSWYQQVLGQGPQFIFQYYEKEERGRGNFPDRFSARQFPNYSSELNVNALLLGDSALYLCASSQGGIWTKNIQYFGAGTRLSVL.

Regarding this clonotype: One end of the junction does not line up with germline, which may come from a read error. In DNA form, the CDR3 reads TGTACCAGCAGTAGGGGTCTAGCGGGAGTGAGCTCCTACAATGAGCAGTTCTTC. The encoded protein is CTSSRGLAGVSSYNEQFF. This chain links TRBV12-3 or TRBV12-4 with TRBJ2-1, with 10 bases that match TRBD2. The CDR3 is 18 amino acids.

This clonotype was found a few times. This chain joins TRBV4-1 and TRBJ2-1; a weak D match, TRBD1 (5 bases). Trimming cost V 0 bases and J 1 base, with 10 bases left between them. CDR3 length equals 16 residues. CDR1 and CDR2 (germline): MGHRA, YSYEKL. CDR3 protein: CASSQDSGLSYNEQFF. The DNA of the CDR3 is TGCGCCAGCAGCCAAGATTCAGGGTTGTCCTACAATGAGCAGTTCTTC.

The gene calls are TRBV29-1 and TRBJ2-4, with 12 bases aligning to TRBD2. CDR1 and CDR2 from the germline V gene are SQVTM and ANQGSEA. The CDR3 covers 14 residues. J lost 8 bases, V lost 1 base, and 3 bases had no gene match. The CDR3 coding sequence is TGCAGCGTTGAAGTCCCTAGCGGGAGGGACATTCAGTACTTC. Amino acids: CSVEVPSGRDIQYF.

The genes are TRBV4-1 and TRBJ2-7; 9 nucleotides agree with TRBD2. Unmatched junction bases numbered 12, after V lost 4 bases and J lost 5 bases. CDR3 length equals 16 residues. Germline V gene data show CDR1 as MGHRA and CDR2 as YSYEKL. This CDR3 reads CASSRSSGASGDEQYF. The CDR3 DNA reads as TGCGCCAGCAGCCGGTCTTCGGGTGCTAGCGGGGACGAGCAGTACTTC.